The clone carrying this T cell receptor (beta chain) was counted between two and nine times. Its specificity is not known. Treatment reported: roughly 10-day PBMC culture with coronavirus spike peptide pools or control peptides (ViraFEST assay). Via ViraFEST, peptide pools expanded antigen-specific T cells before TCR sequencing. Each well received millions of PBMCs, cultured with about 9.1 IU/ml IL-2 and 8 to 10 ug/ml peptide pools. The data were obtained in a study of vaccination and CD4 T cells after COVID-19. Oncomine TCR Beta short-read sequencing was applied to DNA from cultured CD4+ T cells. TCRdb reprocessed the PCR reads via MiXCR and lists one record per CDR3 protein. The top ten clones hold more than 9% of a sample with over 15,000 distinct CDR3 sequences, about three quarters of them seen once. The material was CD4+ T cells from blood, cultured in vitro, obtained after SARS-CoV-2 vaccination. This clonotype was obtained from a human donor who received a COVID-19 vaccine.

The CDR3 loop reads CATSFSNQPQHF. CDR3 nucleotide sequence: TGTGCCACCAGCTTTAGCAATCAGCCCCAGCATTTT. The chain links TRBV19 to TRBJ1-5; D call uncertain. The V end was cut by 10 bases, the J end by 0 bases, with 7 bases between. CDR3 length equals 12 residues. Germline assignment: CDR1 LNHDA and CDR2 SQIVND (reference sequence). The full variable domain, its missing parts supplied by reference TRBV19 and TRBJ1-5, is DGGITQSPKYLFRKEGQNVTLSCEQNLNHDAMYWYRQDPGQGLRLIYYSQIVNDFQKGDIAEGYSVSREKKESFPLTVTSAQKNPTAFYLCATSFSNQPQHFGDGTRLSIL.